This T cell receptor (beta chain) was recorded in a study of T-cell memory formation after mild COVID-19 listed by TCRdb under 2021. Background for the entire study: Most TCR sequence clusters were specific to one of the two donors. Two young, previously healthy adult volunteers made up the cohort, one male and one female. Longitudinal TCRalpha and TCRbeta repertoire sequencing tracked T-cell clones expanding and contracting after mild COVID-19 in two donors. The research as a whole found: The second-wave clones that peaked on day 37 were not confirmed to be SARS-CoV-2 specific. Contracting CD4+ clones appeared mostly in the CM and EM memory subsets, whereas CD8+ clones were enriched in EMRA. Clones contracting from day 15 to 85 had balanced CD4/CD8 phenotypes, while a second wave expanding from day 15 to 37 was biased towards CD4+. Some responding clones were detected in pre-infection memory, which suggested that pre-existing cross-reactive memory T cells had joined the SARS-CoV-2 response. Only a couple of mild cases were covered by the study, and larger cohorts that include severe cases with pre-infection samples were considered necessary.

This sample was sequenced with an Illumina NovaSeq 6000. TCRalpha and TCRbeta cDNA libraries were constructed by 5'RACE with constant-segment primers, with sample barcodes and unique molecular identifiers being introduced. RNA was extracted from every sample with Trizol reagent. The libraries were amplified in two PCR steps, and the second step added a second sample barcode and Illumina TruSeq adapters. Sequencing of libraries was performed on an Illumina NovaSeq with 2 x 150 bp paired-end reads. The original methods were these. The reads were demultiplexed and collapsed into UMI-guided consensus sequences using migec v1.2.7. Using mixcr v2.1.11, UMI consensuses were aligned to TRA and TRB V and J templates and then assembled into clonotypes. Clonotypes were classified as expanded or contracted when called significant by both edgeR and NoisET, with noise models trained on biological replicates. For edgeR calls, a false discovery rate-adjusted p below 0.01 and a log2 fold-change threshold of 1 were applied. As an exploratory analysis of dynamics, PCA with hierarchical clustering was applied to max-normalized trajectories of the 1000 most abundant clonotypes. Each responding clone was given a CD4 or CD8 phenotype based on the CD4+ and CD8+ repertoires, which had been sequenced separately. The raw public reads went through TCRdb reprocessing: fastp at Q25, MiXCR clone calling, in-frame beta chains kept. Under each unique CDR3 protein, matching rows form one entry showing the most common genes and DNA. TCRdb's processing, not the authors', yielded these V and J calls. In this sample the table shows about 470,000 distinct CDR3 sequences, 18% of which occur a single time. Of the sample, about 12% falls within the top ten clones.

Only a few counts were recorded for this clonotype. There is no known antigen for this receptor. No base quality values were provided; no much bigger clone lies one nucleotide off. Ficoll-Paque density gradient centrifugation was used to isolate PBMCs. In the germline V gene, CDR1 corresponds to SGHAT and CDR2 to FQNNGV. V loses 0 bases, J loses 7 bases, and the germline ends lie 18 bases apart. The CDR3 holds 17 amino acids from the cysteine to the phenylalanine. Only the CDR3 part of the read is kept: 51 bases, read in frame from the first base. The sequencing sample was made of PBMCs or a T cell subset sorted from them (not recorded which). The chain was built from TRBV11-2 and TRBJ1-4, with the D gene not clear enough to name. This receptor was obtained from an adult woman who had mild COVID-19 (a few samples of this study predate the infection). The sample titles of this study are shuffled in the database, so cell type and time point are left out; the donor was told from shared clones. Here the CDR3 is given as CASSLDDIPGHGEKLFF. The nucleotide sequence is given as TGTGCCAGCAGCTTAGATGATATACCGGGCCACGGTGAAAAACTGTTTTTT.